The present entry profiles one T cell receptor beta chain with its context. Its antigen is as yet unknown. Division of CD4+ cells produced a CD45RA+ naive subset and a CD45RA-negative memory subset. This CDR3 contains 17 residues. J gave up 0 bases and V 3 bases, and 6 bases lay outside the gene matches. Germline V gene lookup returns CDR1 MGHDK and CDR2 SYGVNS. The data were produced by immunoSEQ multiplex PCR, yet TCRdb's version contains in-frame clones alone and is incomplete. The repertoire holds more than 1.2 million clones, with approximately 98.5% as singletons. This sample is part of a study of shared clonotypes between healthy human individuals. Across the study: The composition of the donors was a couple of women and a few men aged 18 to 49. Study-wide results and caveats: When naive CD4 clonotypes were compared across a handful of donors, about 4.8% were shared.

The sequence derives from a man aged 25-45 years in good health. The V gene is TRBV25-1, the J gene TRBJ1-4, with TRBD1 matching 8 bases. Sample: naive CD4+ T cells sorted from blood. Subset here: CD45RA+ positively selected. CDR3 coding DNA: TGTGCCAGCAGTGATCGACAGGGGCGAGCAACTAATGAAAAACTGTTTTTT. Amino acids: CASSDRQGRATNEKLFF.